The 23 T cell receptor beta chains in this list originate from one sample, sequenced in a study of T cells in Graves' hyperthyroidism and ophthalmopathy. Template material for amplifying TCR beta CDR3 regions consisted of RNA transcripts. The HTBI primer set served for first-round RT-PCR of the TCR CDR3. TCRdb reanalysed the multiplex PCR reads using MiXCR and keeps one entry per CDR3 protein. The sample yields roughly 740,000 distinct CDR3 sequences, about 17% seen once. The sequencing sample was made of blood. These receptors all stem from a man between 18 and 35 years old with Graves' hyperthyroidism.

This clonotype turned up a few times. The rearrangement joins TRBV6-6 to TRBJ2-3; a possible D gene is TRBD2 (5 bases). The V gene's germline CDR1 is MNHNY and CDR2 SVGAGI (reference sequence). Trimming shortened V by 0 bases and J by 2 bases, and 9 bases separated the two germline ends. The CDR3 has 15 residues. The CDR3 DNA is TGTGCCAGCAGTTACTCGAGAGCGGACACAGATACGCAGTATTTT. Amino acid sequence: CASSYSRADTDTQYF.

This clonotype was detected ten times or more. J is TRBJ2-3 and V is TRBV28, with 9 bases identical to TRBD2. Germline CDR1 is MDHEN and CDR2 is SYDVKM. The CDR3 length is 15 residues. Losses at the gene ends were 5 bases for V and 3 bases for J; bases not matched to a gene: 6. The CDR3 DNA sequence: TGTGCCAGCAGTCACCCCACTAGCGGGACAGATACGCAGTATTTT. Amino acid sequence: CASSHPTSGTDTQYF. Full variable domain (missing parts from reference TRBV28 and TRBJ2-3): DVKVTQSSRYLVKRTGEKVFLECVQDMDHENMFWYRQDPGLGLRLIYFSYDVKMKEKGDIPEGYSVSREKKERFSLILESASTNQTSMYLCASSHPTSGTDTQYFGPGTRLTVL.

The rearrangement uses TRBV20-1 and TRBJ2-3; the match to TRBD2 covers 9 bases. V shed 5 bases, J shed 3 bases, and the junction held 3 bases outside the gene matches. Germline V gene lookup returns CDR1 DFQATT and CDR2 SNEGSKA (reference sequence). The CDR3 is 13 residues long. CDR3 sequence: CSALREGTDTQYF. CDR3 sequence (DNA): TGCAGTGCTTTGCGGGAGGGGACAGATACGCAGTATTTT.

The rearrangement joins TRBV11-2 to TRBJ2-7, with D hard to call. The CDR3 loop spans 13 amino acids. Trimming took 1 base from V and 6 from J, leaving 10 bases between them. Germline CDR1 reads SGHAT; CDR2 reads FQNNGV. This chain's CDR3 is CASSLASPVEQYF. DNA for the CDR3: TGTGCCAGCAGCTTAGCATCGCCCGTCGAGCAGTACTTC. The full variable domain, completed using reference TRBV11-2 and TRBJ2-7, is EAGVAQSPRYKIIEKRQSVAFWCNPISGHATLYWYQQILGQGPKLLIQFQNNGVVDDSQLPKDRFSAERLKGVDSTLKIQPAKLEDSAVYLCASSLASPVEQYFGPGTRLTVT.

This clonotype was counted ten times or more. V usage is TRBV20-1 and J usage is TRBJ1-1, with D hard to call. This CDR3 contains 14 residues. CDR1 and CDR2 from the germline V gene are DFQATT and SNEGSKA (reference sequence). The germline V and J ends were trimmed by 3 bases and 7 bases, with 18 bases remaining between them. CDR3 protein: CSASGPSKPNEAFF. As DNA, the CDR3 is TGCAGTGCTAGCGGGCCGTCTAAACCGAATGAAGCTTTCTTT.

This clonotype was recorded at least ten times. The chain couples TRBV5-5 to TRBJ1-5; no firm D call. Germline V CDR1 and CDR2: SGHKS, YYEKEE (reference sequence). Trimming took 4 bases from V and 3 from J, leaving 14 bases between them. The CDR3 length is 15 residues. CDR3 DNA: TGTGCCAGCAGCCCGGGGTTCACTTACAATCAGCCCCAGCATTTT. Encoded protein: CASSPGFTYNQPQHF.

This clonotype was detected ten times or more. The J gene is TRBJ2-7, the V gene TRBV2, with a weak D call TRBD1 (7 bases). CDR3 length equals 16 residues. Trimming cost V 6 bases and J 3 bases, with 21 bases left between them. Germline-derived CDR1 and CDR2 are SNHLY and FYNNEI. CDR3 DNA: TGTGCCAGCAGAGACAGGGAGGTGGGGCTAAGCTACGAGCAGTACTTC. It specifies CASRDREVGLSYEQYF.

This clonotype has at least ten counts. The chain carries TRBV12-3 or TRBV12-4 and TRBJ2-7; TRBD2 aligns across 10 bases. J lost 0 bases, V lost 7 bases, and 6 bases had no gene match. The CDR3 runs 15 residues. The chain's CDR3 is CASTPGLAASYEQYF. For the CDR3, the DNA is TGTGCCAGCACCCCAGGACTAGCGGCCTCCTACGAGCAGTACTTC.

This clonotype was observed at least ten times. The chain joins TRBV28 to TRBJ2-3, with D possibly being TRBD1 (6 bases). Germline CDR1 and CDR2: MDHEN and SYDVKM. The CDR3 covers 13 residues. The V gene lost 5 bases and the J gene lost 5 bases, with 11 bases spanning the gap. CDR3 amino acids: CASSEGQQDTQYF. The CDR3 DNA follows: TGTGCCAGCAGTGAAGGACAGCAAGATACGCAGTATTTT.

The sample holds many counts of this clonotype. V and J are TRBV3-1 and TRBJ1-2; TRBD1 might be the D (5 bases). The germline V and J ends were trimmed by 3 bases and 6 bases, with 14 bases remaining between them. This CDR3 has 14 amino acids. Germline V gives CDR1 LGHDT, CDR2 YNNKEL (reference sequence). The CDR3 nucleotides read TGTGCCAGCAGCCAGGCCTCAGGGTATGATGGCTACACCTTC. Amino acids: CASSQASGYDGYTF.

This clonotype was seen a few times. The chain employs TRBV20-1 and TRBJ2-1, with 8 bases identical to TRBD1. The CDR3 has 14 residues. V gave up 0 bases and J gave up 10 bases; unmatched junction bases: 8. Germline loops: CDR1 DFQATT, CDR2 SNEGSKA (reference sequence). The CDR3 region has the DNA TGCAGTGCTAGAGACGAGACAGGGGTTCGGGAGCAGTTCTTC. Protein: CSARDETGVREQFF.

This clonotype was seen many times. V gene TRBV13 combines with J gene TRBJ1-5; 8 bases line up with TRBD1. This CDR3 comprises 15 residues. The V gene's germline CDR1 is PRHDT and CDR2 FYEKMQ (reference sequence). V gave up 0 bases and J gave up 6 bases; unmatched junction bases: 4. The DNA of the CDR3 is TGTGCCAGCAGCTTAGGAGGACAGGGCGGTCAGCCCCAGCATTTT. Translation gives CASSLGGQGGQPQHF.

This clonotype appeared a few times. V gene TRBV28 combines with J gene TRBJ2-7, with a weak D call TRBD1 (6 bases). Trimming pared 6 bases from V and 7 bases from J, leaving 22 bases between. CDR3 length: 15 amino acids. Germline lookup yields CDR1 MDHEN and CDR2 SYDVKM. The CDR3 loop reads CASRYIRDTAREQYF. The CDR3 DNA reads TGTGCCAGCAGATATATTCGGGACACCGCACGAGAGCAGTACTTC.

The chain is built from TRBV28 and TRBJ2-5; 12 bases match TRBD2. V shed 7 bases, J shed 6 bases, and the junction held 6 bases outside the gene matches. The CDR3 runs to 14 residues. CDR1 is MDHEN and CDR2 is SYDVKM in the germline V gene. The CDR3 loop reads CASMETSGSKTQYF. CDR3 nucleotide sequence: TGTGCCAGCATGGAGACTAGCGGGAGTAAGACCCAGTACTTC.

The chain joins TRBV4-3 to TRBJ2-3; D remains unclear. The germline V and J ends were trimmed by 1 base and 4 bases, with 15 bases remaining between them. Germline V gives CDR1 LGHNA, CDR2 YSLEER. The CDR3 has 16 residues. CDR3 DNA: TGCGCCAGCAGCCAAGCACCGGGCCCTACCCCAGATACGCAGTATTTT. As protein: CASSQAPGPTPDTQYF.

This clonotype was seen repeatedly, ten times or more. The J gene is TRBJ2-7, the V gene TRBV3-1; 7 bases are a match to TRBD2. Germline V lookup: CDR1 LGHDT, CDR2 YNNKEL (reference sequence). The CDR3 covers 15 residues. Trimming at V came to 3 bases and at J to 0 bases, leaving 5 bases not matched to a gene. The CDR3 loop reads CASSQSLAASYEQYF. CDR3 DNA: TGTGCCAGCAGCCAGAGTCTAGCGGCCTCCTACGAGCAGTACTTC.

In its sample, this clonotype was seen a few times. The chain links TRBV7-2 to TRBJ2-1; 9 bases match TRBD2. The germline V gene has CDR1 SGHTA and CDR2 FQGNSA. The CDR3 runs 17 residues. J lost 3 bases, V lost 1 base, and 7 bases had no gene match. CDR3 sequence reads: CASSLVLLAGYYNEQFF. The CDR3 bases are TGTGCCAGCAGCTTAGTCTTGCTAGCGGGGTACTACAATGAGCAGTTCTTC.

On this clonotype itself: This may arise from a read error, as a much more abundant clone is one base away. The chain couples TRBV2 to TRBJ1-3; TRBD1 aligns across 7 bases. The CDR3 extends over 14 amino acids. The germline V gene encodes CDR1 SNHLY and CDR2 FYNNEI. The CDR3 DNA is TGTGCCAGCAGGAGGGGACAGAGTGGAACCACCATATATTTT. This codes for CASRRGQSGTTIYF. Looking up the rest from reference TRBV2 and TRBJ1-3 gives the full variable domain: EPEVTQTPSHQVTQMGQEVILRCVPISNHLYFYWYRQILGQKVEFLVSFYNNEISEKSEIFDDQFSVERPDGSNFTLKIRSTKLEDSAMYFCASRRGQSGTTIYFGEGSWLTVV.

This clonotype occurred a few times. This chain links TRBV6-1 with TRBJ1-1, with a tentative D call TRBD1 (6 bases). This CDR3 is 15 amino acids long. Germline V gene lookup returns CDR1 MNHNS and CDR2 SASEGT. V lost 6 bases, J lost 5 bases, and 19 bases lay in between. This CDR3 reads CASRPFRGAKTEAFF. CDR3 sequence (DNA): TGTGCCAGCAGACCCTTTCGGGGGGCGAAGACTGAAGCTTTCTTT.

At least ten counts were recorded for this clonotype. CDR3 sequence: CSVPDRYNEQFF. The CDR3, as DNA: TGCAGCGTTCCGGACAGGTACAATGAGCAGTTCTTC. The V and J genes are TRBV29-1 and TRBJ2-1; 7 nucleotides line up with TRBD1. V dropped 5 bases and J dropped 4; count of bases not matched to a gene: 2. The CDR3 is 12 amino acids. Germline V gene lookup returns CDR1 SQVTM and CDR2 ANQGSEA.

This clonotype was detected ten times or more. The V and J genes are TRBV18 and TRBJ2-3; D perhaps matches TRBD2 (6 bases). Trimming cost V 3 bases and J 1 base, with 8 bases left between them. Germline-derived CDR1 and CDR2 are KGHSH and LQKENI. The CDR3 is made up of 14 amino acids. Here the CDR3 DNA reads TGTGCCAGCTCACCGCGGAGGGGCACAGATACGCAGTATTTT. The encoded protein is CASSPRRGTDTQYF.

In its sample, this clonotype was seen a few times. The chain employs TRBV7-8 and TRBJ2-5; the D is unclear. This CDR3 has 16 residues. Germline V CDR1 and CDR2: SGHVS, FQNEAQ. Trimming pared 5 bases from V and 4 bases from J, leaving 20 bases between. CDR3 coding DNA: TGTGCCAGCAGCGCCCGGATTGGAAGACCGTCAGAGACCCAGTACTTC. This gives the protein CASSARIGRPSETQYF.

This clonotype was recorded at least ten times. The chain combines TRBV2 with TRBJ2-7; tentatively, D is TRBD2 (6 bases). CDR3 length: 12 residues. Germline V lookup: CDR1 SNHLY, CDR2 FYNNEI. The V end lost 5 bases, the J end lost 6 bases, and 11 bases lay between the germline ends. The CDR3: CASSTPGVEQYF. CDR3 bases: TGTGCCAGCAGTACCCCGGGGGTCGAGCAGTACTTC.